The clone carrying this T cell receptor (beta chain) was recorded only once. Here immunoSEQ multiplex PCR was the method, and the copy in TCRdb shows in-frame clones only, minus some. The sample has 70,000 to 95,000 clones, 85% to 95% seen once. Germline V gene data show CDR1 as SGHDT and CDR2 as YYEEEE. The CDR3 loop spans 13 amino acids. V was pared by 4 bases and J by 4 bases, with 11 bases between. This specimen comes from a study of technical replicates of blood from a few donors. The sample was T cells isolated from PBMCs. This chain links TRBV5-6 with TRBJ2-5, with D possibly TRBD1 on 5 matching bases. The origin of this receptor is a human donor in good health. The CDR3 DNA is TGTGCCAGCAGCCCAAGACAGAGAGAGACCCAGTACTTC. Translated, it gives CASSPRQRETQYF.